What follows is one TCR beta chain and its context. The entry originates in a study of blood T cell repertoires in COVID-19. A COVID-19 case was met by exposed participants within 2 weeks before study entry. The assay was immunoSEQ multiplex PCR, and TCRdb's table has in-frame clones only and misses some. The table has 150,000 to 200,000 clones, over 70% seen once. The clonotype was recovered from an older man who had been exposed to COVID-19. Sequencing was done on a sample of PBMCs or T cells enriched from blood (not recorded which).

CDR3 protein: CASSLVGGTEAFF. The CDR3 nucleotides read TGTGCCAGCAGTTTGGTAGGGGGTACTGAAGCTTTCTTT. The chain employs TRBV12-3 or TRBV12-4 and TRBJ1-1, with D tentatively TRBD1 (6 bases). Trimming removed 3 bases at V and 5 bases at J, with 10 bases between. This CDR3 comprises 13 residues.